The 29 T cell receptor beta chains listed next were all sequenced from one sample in a study of blood T cell repertoires in COVID-19. The protocol was immunoSEQ multiplex PCR, while the TCRdb copy is restricted to in-frame clones and leaves out a portion. The data show roughly 190,000 clones, with over 75% seen just once and more than 0.75% held by the top ten. The sample taken for sequencing was PBMCs or T cells enriched from blood (not recorded which). The receptors come from a woman in her late teens or twenties who had recovered from COVID-19.

V gene TRBV7-9 combines with J gene TRBJ2-5; TRBD2 matches 13 bases. Per germline, CDR1 SEHNR and CDR2 FQNEAQ (reference sequence). This CDR3 has 17 residues. V was clipped by 5 bases and J by 5 bases; unmatched bases: 11. The CDR3 sequence is CASSITSGRATGETQYF. CDR3 nucleotides: TGTGCCAGCAGCATCACTAGCGGGAGGGCCACCGGGGAGACCCAGTACTTC.

This clone showed up just once. This chain links TRBV6-1 with TRBJ2-7; 7 bases fit TRBD2. The junction had 4 bases not matched to a gene; V was cut back by 3 bases and J by 2 bases. This CDR3 comprises 14 residues. From germline, CDR1 is MNHNS and CDR2 SASEGT. The CDR3, as DNA: TGTGCCAGCAGTGACCTAGCGGATACCTACGAGCAGTACTTC. This codes for CASSDLADTYEQYF.

This clone was seen a handful of times. This chain links TRBV7-7 with TRBJ2-5; D remains ambiguous. CDR1 and CDR2 (germline): SSHAT, FNYEAQ (reference sequence). The CDR3 totals 13 residues. Written as DNA, the CDR3 is TGTGCTAGCTGCAGAGAGGCCAGAGAGACCCAGTACTTC. Translated, it gives CASCREARETQYF. Based on the CDR3 plus reference TRBV7-7 and TRBJ2-5, the full variable domain is GAGVSQSPRYKVTKRGQDVTLRCDPISSHATLYWYQQALGQGPEFLTYFNYEAQPDKSGLPSDRFSAERPEGSISTLTIQRTEQRDSAMYRCASCREARETQYFGPGTRLLVL.

The chain combines TRBV28 with TRBJ1-2, with TRBD1 identical over 7 bases. V shed 3 bases and J 6 bases; nucleotides not matched to a gene: 4. The CDR3 extends over 13 amino acids. Germline V lookup: CDR1 MDHEN, CDR2 SYDVKM. The CDR3 protein is CASSFRGGDGYTF. The DNA for the CDR3 is TGTGCCAGCAGTTTTCGAGGGGGCGATGGCTACACCTTC.

The CDR3: CATSDRDPRDRGVNQPQHF. The CDR3 nucleotides are TGTGCCACCAGTGATCGTGATCCCCGGGACAGGGGAGTCAATCAGCCCCAGCATTTT. The rearrangement uses TRBV24-1 and TRBJ1-5; TRBD1 aligns across 10 bases. The CDR3 is 19 amino acids. Trimming cost V 3 bases and J 3 bases; bases outside gene matches: 13. CDR1 and CDR2 (germline): KGHDR, SFDVKD.

The V call is TRBV5-8, the J call TRBJ1-1; D remains unclear. V lost 3 bases and J 3 bases, leaving 3 bases between the germline ends. The CDR3 contains 11 residues. The germline V gene encodes CDR1 SGHTS and CDR2 YDEGEE. The CDR3 nucleotides are TGTGCCAGCAGCTCGTACACTGAAGCTTTCTTT. Its translation is CASSSYTEAFF.

The rearrangement uses TRBV11-2 and TRBJ2-3, with 7 positions matching TRBD2. This CDR3 is built from 14 residues. Per germline, CDR1 SGHAT and CDR2 FQNNGV. The V gene end was trimmed by 1 base and the J gene end by 10 bases; junction bases not matched to a gene: 8. The CDR3 bases are TGTGCCAGCAGCTTAGGTACTAGCCGGGGGGCGCAGTATTTT. Translated, it gives CASSLGTSRGAQYF.

The rearrangement joins TRBV7-2 to TRBJ2-7, with D perhaps TRBD2 (5 bases). Trimming took off 1 base at V and 7 bases at J, with 20 bases between the two ends. This CDR3 contains 16 residues. Germline values: CDR1 SGHTA, CDR2 FQGNSA. In DNA form, the CDR3 reads TGTGCCAGCAGCTTAGGTTACCGGGGAACGATGGGAGAGCAGTACTTC. Translating gives CASSLGYRGTMGEQYF.

The V call is TRBV15, the J call TRBJ2-7; the D is unclear. The CDR3 covers 15 residues. Trimming shortened V by 5 bases and J by 2 bases, and 16 bases separated the two germline ends. Germline values: CDR1 LNHNV, CDR2 YYDKDF (reference sequence). In DNA, the CDR3 is TGTGCCACCAGCCCGCACCCCGACACGACCTACGAGCAGTACTTC. This sequence encodes CATSPHPDTTYEQYF. Based on the CDR3 plus reference TRBV15 and TRBJ2-7, the full variable domain is DAMVIQNPRYQVTQFGKPVTLSCSQTLNHNVMYWYQQKSSQAPKLLFHYYDKDFNNEADTPDNFQSRRPNTSFCFLDIRSPGLGDTAMYLCATSPHPDTTYEQYFGPGTRLTVT.

Only one count was recorded for this clone. The rearrangement links TRBV27 to TRBJ2-3; D unclear. V was pared by 5 bases and J by 1 base, with 10 bases between. Per germline, CDR1 MNHEY and CDR2 SMNVEV (reference sequence). The CDR3 sequence is 14 residues long. In nucleotides, the CDR3 is TGTGCCAGCAGTCGCCGACAAGGCACAGATACGCAGTATTTT. This encodes CASSRRQGTDTQYF.

The rearrangement joins TRBV11-2 to TRBJ2-1; 7 bases map to TRBD2. The CDR3 extends over 14 amino acids. CDR1 is SGHAT and CDR2 is FQNNGV in the germline V gene. Losses at the gene ends were 3 bases for V and 8 bases for J; bases not matched to a gene: 7. CDR3 sequence reads: CASSFRWGGDEQFF. The CDR3 nucleotides read TGTGCCAGCAGCTTTCGTTGGGGAGGGGATGAGCAGTTCTTC.

V is TRBV4-1 and J is TRBJ2-3; 8 nucleotides match TRBD2. From germline, CDR1 is MGHRA and CDR2 YSYEKL. The CDR3 has 18 amino acids. V gave up 0 bases and J gave up 4 bases; unmatched junction bases: 12. The CDR3 here is CASSQDRVLAGFADTQYF. CDR3 bases: TGCGCCAGCAGCCAAGACAGAGTGTTAGCGGGATTCGCAGATACGCAGTATTTT.

This sequence joins TRBV10-1 and TRBJ2-1; 7 bases match TRBD1. The CDR3 is 15 residues long. J gave up 12 bases and V 3 bases, and 14 bases lay outside the gene matches. Germline values: CDR1 WNHNN, CDR2 SYGVQD (reference sequence). CDR3 bases: TGCGCCAGCAGTGAATCGGACAGGCCTTTGAGTGGGCAGTTCTTC. Its protein is CASSESDRPLSGQFF.

V gene TRBV7-8 combines with J gene TRBJ2-7, with TRBD2 matching 9 bases. Trimming took 3 bases from V and 4 from J; bases not matched to a gene: 4. The germline V gene has CDR1 SGHVS and CDR2 FQNEAQ. The CDR3 covers 14 residues. The CDR3 DNA sequence: TGTGCCAGCAGCTTTAGCGGGAGTGGGTACGAGCAGTACTTC. This encodes CASSFSGSGYEQYF.

The count of this clone is one. The chain couples TRBV27 to TRBJ2-4; a weak D match, TRBD2 (6 bases). Trimming removed 2 bases from V and 4 bases from J, with 15 bases in between. This CDR3 region has 16 residues. Germline V gene lookup returns CDR1 MNHEY and CDR2 SMNVEV (reference sequence). The DNA for the CDR3 is TGTGCCAGCAGTTTAGCTATAGGGACTGTTAAAAACATTCAGTACTTC. It yields the protein CASSLAIGTVKNIQYF.

With respect to this clone: No conserved phenylalanine or tryptophan ends this CDR3, so it is likely a read error. It is unclear where the CDR3 begins or ends on the DNA, so no DNA is shown, and the CDR3 is as TCRdb lists it. This sequence joins TRBV5-4 and TRBJ2-7; whether TRBD2, the table's D call, matches the DNA was not checked. The CDR3 has 12 residues if both end residues are counted. CDR1 SGHNT and CDR2 YYREEE come from the germline V gene (reference sequence). The CDR3 is CASNRKWVRSRI.

This chain connects TRBV6-5 to TRBJ1-1; possibly TRBD1 for D (6 bases). This CDR3 has 15 residues. The ends were cut back, 6 bases at V and 5 bases at J, with 19 bases in the middle. Germline CDR1 MNHEY, CDR2 SVGAGI. CDR3 nucleotide sequence: TGTGCCAGCAGGAATTTCAGGAGGGGGGGGACTGAAGCTTTCTTT. Amino acids: CASRNFRRGGTEAFF.

The gene calls are TRBV11-2 and TRBJ2-7; 7 bases are shared with TRBD1. J gave up 8 bases and V 1 base, and 23 bases lay outside the gene matches. The CDR3 is made up of 19 amino acids. From germline, CDR1 is SGHAT and CDR2 FQNNGV. CDR3 nucleotides: TGTGCCAGCAGCTTAGGGGACAGAACAGCTACCGGGACCCGGCCCCAGCAGTACTTC. Protein sequence: CASSLGDRTATGTRPQQYF.

This clone was counted a single time. V and J are TRBV30 and TRBJ2-7; no definite D call. The V and J ends lost 1 base and 5 bases respectively, with 6 bases between them. CDR1 GTSNPN and CDR2 SVGIG come from the germline V gene (reference sequence). The CDR3 runs 11 residues. The CDR3 DNA is TGTGCCTGGAGTGAGCGACACGAGCAGTACTTC. Translated: CAWSERHEQYF.

The chain links TRBV11-3 to TRBJ2-5, with D perhaps TRBD2 (6 bases). This CDR3 is 14 amino acids long. V was clipped by 5 bases and J by 5 bases, with 15 bases between them. The germline V gene has CDR1 SGHNT and CDR2 YENEEA. The CDR3 sequence is CASSTGTPGETQYF. CDR3 bases: TGTGCCAGCAGCACCGGGACTCCCGGGGAGACCCAGTACTTC.

The CDR3 region has the DNA TGTGCCATCAGGATCGAGGGCTCCTCTTCACCCCTCCACTTT. This encodes CAIRIEGSSSPLHF. The rearrangement joins TRBV10-3 to TRBJ1-6, with unresolved D. Germline V gene data show CDR1 as ENHRY and CDR2 as SYGVKD. Trimming pared 6 bases from V and 9 bases from J, leaving 15 bases between. This CDR3 has 14 amino acids.

The chain carries TRBV4-1 and TRBJ1-3, with 8 bases lining up with TRBD1. Germline loops: CDR1 MGHRA, CDR2 YSYEKL. The CDR3 length is 16 residues. V dropped 5 bases and J dropped 0; count of bases not matched to a gene: 6. The CDR3: CASSGRDRSSGNTIYF. The CDR3 nucleotides read TGCGCCAGCAGCGGCCGGGACAGGAGCTCTGGAAACACCATATATTTT.

The V and J genes are TRBV7-9 and TRBJ2-1, with TRBD2 identical over 11 bases. CDR3 length equals 14 residues. With 5 bases clipped from V and 9 bases from J, the junction kept 6 bases outside the gene matches. Germline lookup yields CDR1 SEHNR and CDR2 FQNEAQ (reference sequence). The CDR3 nucleotides are TGTGCCAGCAGCCTTGGACTAGCGGGTGTTGAGCAGTTCTTC. Its protein is CASSLGLAGVEQFF.

CDR3 region: CASSSRTGVWDYGYTF. DNA of the CDR3: TGTGCCAGCAGTTCCAGGACAGGGGTTTGGGACTATGGCTACACCTTC. This rearrangement joins TRBV28 to TRBJ1-2, with 9 bases aligning to TRBD1. CDR3 length equals 16 residues. In germline, CDR1 is MDHEN, CDR2 SYDVKM. After removal of 4 bases from V and 3 bases from J, the junction contained 9 bases not matched to a gene.

The genes are TRBV3-1 (or the pseudogene TRBV3-2) and TRBJ2-5, with 10 bases fitting TRBD2. The CDR3 spans 17 residues. CDR1 is LGHDT, CDR2 YNNKEL, per germline (reference sequence). V shed 1 base and J 5 bases; nucleotides not matched to a gene: 10. The CDR3 coding sequence is TGTGCCAGCAGCCAAGGGACTAGCGGCACTGTCTGGGAGACCCAGTACTTC. It is translated as CASSQGTSGTVWETQYF.

This sequence joins TRBV6-1 and TRBJ1-2; D remains ambiguous. The CDR3 is 15 amino acids. Per germline, CDR1 MNHNS and CDR2 SASEGT. V lost 5 bases and J 0 bases, leaving 13 bases between the germline ends. DNA for the CDR3: TGTGCCAGCAGTCAAATGGCGGGCCCTAACTATGGCTACACCTTC. Its protein product is CASSQMAGPNYGYTF.

CDR3 amino acids: CASSSPGREGLAQYF. The CDR3 DNA reads as TGTGCCAGCAGCTCCCCCGGGCGGGAGGGCCTTGCCCAGTACTTC. V gene TRBV6-5 combines with J gene TRBJ2-5; 9 nucleotides align to TRBD2. The CDR3 consists of 15 residues. V lost 6 bases and J lost 9; bases outside the gene matches: 14. The V gene's germline CDR1 is MNHEY and CDR2 SVGAGI.

A word on this clone: Germline is not matched at one junction end, which may reflect a read error. The V call is TRBV20-1, the J call TRBJ2-3, with D tentatively TRBD2 (6 bases). The CDR3 sequence is 15 residues long. Germline lookup yields CDR1 DFQATT and CDR2 SNEGSKA (reference sequence). The CDR3 spells CSASGAGRVSDMQYF. The CDR3 nucleotides are TGCAGTGCTAGTGGAGCGGGTAGAGTTTCAGATATGCAGTATTTT.

This chain links TRBV27 with TRBJ2-1, with D tentatively TRBD1 (6 bases). CDR1 is MNHEY, CDR2 SMNVEV, per germline (reference sequence). V was trimmed by 2 bases and J by 10 bases, leaving 12 bases between them. The CDR3 spans 13 residues. The CDR3 nucleotides read TGTGCCAGCAGTTTACGGCCAGGGGACGAGCAGTTCTTC. Protein: CASSLRPGDEQFF.